This T cell receptor beta chain emerged from a study of blood T cell repertoires in COVID-19. Original methodology: Nucleated cell counts were estimated from reference gene primer amplification. Data came from immunoSEQ multiplex PCR; TCRdb stores just in-frame clones and leaves some out. That table supplies the V and J calls and clone size; D and trimming were determined from the DNA. The sample lists fewer than 200,000 clones, less than 90% occurring once. This CDR3 spans 17 amino acids. The trim removed 0 bases at V and 1 base at J, leaving 9 bases unmatched. Germline V gene data show CDR1 as SGHRS and CDR2 as YFSETQ.

Sequencing was carried out using PBMCs or T cells enriched from blood (not recorded which). The origin of this receptor is a woman in her 30s who had been exposed to COVID-19. This rearrangement joins TRBV5-1 to TRBJ1-2; 7 bases are shared with TRBD1. The CDR3 region is CASSLVVGGQNNYGYTF. The CDR3 nucleotides are TGCGCCAGCAGCTTGGTGGTAGGGGGCCAGAATAACTATGGCTACACCTTC.